This T cell receptor (beta chain) derives from a study of CD8+CD57+ T cells in acquired aplastic anemia. Profiles of TCR beta VDJ and CDR3 were generated from a genomic DNA template. Using its own MiXCR run on the reads, TCRdb lists one record per CDR3 protein. Among under 250,000 distinct CDR3 sequences listed, 45% to 50% were seen once. Sequenced patients had shown CD8+CD57+ cell expansion by flow cytometry. Study-wide findings and caveats: Researchers report that around 31 CD8+ CDR3 sequences appeared in both patients and controls.

V was shortened by 5 bases and J by 5 bases, with 15 bases between the two germline ends. Germline V gene lookup returns CDR1 MNHEY and CDR2 SVGEGT. This CDR3 contains 14 residues. At least ten counts were recorded for this clonotype. Its target is not known. This clonotype originated in a human donor with aplastic anemia. The genes are TRBV6-2 or TRBV6-3 and TRBJ1-1, with D uncertain. Sequenced sample: sorted CD4+, CD8+, or CD8+CD57+ T cells (not recorded which) from PBMCs. DNA of the CDR3: TGTGCCAGCAGTAAGCCGGAGGGAGGAACTGAAGCTTTCTTT. It codes for CASSKPEGGTEAFF.